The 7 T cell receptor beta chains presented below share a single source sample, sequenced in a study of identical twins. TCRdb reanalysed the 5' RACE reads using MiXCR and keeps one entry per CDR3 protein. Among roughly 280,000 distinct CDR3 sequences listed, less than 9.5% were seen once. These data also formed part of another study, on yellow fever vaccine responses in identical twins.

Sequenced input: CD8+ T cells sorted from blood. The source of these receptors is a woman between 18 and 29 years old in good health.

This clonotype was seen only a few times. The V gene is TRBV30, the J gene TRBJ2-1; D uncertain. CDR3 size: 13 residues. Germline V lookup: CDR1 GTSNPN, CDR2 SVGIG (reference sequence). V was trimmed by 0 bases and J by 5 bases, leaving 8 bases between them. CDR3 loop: CAWSVLGNNEQFF. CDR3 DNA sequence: TGTGCCTGGAGTGTACTGGGGAACAATGAGCAGTTCTTC.

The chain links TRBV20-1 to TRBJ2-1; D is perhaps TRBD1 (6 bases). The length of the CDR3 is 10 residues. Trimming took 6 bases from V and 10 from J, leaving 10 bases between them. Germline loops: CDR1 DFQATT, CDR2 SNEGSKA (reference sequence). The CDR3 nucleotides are TGCAGTGCCACTAGGGGGGAGCAGTTCTTC. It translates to CSATRGEQFF.

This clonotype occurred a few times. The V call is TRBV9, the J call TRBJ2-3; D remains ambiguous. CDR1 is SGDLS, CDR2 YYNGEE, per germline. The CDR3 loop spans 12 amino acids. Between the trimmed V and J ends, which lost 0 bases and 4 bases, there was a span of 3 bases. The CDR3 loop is CASSVDADTQYF. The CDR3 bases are TGTGCCAGCAGCGTAGATGCAGATACGCAGTATTTT.

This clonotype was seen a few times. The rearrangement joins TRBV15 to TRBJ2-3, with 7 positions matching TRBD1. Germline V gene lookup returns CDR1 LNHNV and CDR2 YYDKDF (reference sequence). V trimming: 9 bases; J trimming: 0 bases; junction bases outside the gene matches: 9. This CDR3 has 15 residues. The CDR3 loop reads CATKTGASSTDTQYF. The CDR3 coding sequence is TGTGCCACTAAAACAGGGGCATCTAGCACAGATACGCAGTATTTT.

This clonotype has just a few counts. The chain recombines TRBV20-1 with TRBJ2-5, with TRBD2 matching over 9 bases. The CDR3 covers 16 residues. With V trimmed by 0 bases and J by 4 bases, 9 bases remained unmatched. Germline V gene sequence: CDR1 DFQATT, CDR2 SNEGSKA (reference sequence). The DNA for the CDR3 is TGCAGTGCTAGAGATTCCGGGACTAGCCCTCCAGAGACCCAGTACTTC. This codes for CSARDSGTSPPETQYF.

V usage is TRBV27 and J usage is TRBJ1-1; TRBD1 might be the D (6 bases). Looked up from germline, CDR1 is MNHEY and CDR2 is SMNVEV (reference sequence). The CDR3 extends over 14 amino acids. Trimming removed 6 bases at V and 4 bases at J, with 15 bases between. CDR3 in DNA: TGTGCCAGCAGCTGGGGGCAGAGTGGCACTGAAGCTTTCTTT. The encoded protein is CASSWGQSGTEAFF.

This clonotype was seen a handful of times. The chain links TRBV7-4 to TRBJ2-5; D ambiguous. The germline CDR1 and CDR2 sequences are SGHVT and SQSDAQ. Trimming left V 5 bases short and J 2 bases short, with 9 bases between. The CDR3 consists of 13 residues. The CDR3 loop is CASSQAAQETQYF. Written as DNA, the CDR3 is TGTGCCAGCAGCCAGGCGGCTCAAGAGACCCAGTACTTC.